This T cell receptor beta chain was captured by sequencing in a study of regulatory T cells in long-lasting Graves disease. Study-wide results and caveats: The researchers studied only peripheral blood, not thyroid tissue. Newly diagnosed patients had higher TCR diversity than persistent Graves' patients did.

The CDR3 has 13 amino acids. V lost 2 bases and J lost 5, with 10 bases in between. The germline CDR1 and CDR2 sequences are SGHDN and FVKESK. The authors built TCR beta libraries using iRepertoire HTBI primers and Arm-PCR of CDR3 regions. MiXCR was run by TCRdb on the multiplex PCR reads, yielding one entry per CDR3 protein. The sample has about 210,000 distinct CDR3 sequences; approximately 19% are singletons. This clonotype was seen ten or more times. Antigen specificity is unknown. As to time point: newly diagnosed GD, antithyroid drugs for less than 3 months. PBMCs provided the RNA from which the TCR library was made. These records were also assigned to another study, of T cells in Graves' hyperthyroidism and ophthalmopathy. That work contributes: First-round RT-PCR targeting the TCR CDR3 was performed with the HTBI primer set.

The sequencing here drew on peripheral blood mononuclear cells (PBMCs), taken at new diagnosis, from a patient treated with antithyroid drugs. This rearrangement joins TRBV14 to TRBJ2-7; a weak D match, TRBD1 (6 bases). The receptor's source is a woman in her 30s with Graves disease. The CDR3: CASSQFRGHEQYF. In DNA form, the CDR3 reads TGTGCCAGCAGCCAATTCAGGGGCCACGAGCAGTACTTC.